These 19 T cell receptor beta chains came from one sample sequenced in a study of cytomegalovirus exposure and HLA in healthy donors. PCR amplification relied on 60 Vbeta primers (plus 13 Jbeta primers). Clones were sequenced by immunoSEQ multiplex PCR, and TCRdb holds only the in-frame ones, with some missing. The table lists roughly 120,000 clones, 65% to 90% of them singletons, with around 4% in the top ten. The sample taken for sequencing was PBMCs. All receptors come from a young woman in good health and CMV-seronegative.

This clone has a handful of counts. This chain connects TRBV11-2 to TRBJ2-3; 9 bases agree with TRBD2. Germline CDR1 and CDR2: SGHAT and FQNNGV. The CDR3 contains 15 residues. The V gene end was trimmed by 5 bases and the J gene end by 6 bases; junction bases not matched to a gene: 9. The CDR3 bases are TGTGCCAGCAGCCCCAGGACTAGCGTTTTGGATACGCAGTATTTT. Its translation is CASSPRTSVLDTQYF.

This chain joins TRBV7-6 and TRBJ2-3; 12 bases fit TRBD2. Germline CDR1 and CDR2: SGHVS and FNYEAQ. The CDR3 totals 15 residues. Losses at the gene ends were 5 bases for V and 4 bases for J; bases not matched to a gene: 4. The CDR3 protein is CASSLLAGGSDTQYF. In DNA, the CDR3 is TGTGCCAGCAGCCTACTAGCGGGAGGATCAGATACGCAGTATTTT.

The genes are TRBV12-5 and TRBJ2-1; D gene unclear. Per the germline V gene, CDR1 is LGHNT and CDR2 is FRNRAP. The V end lost 5 bases, the J end lost 7 bases, and 9 bases lay between the germline ends. This CDR3 has 12 amino acids. CDR3 amino acids: CASGTATNEQFF. In DNA form, the CDR3 reads TGTGCTAGTGGTACCGCGACTAATGAGCAGTTCTTC.

The V and J genes are TRBV28 and TRBJ2-5; TRBD1 agrees at 8 bases. CDR3 length: 16 amino acids. V lost 4 bases to trimming and J lost 1 base; unmatched junction nucleotides: 8. Germline V gives CDR1 MDHEN, CDR2 SYDVKM. The CDR3 region has the DNA TGTGCCAGCAGTTCTGTGGGGACAGGCTTCCAAGAGACCCAGTACTTC. Protein sequence: CASSSVGTGFQETQYF.

The rearrangement links TRBV4-3 to TRBJ1-5, with TRBD1 as a possible D gene (5 bases). The germline CDR1 and CDR2 sequences are LGHNA and YSLEER. Deletions cut 1 base from V and 2 bases from J, with 12 bases between. The CDR3 has 16 residues. CDR3 sequence: CASSQAVQQGNQPQHF. The CDR3 DNA reads TGCGCCAGCAGCCAAGCAGTCCAACAGGGCAATCAGCCCCAGCATTTT.

This clone was counted between two and nine times. Other DNA sequences within the sample encode an identical CDR3. This chain uses TRBV6-6 with TRBJ2-1, with 10 bases fitting TRBD2. Trimming at V came to 0 bases and at J to 7 bases, leaving 3 bases not matched to a gene. The CDR3 is 15 amino acids. The germline V gene has CDR1 MNHNY and CDR2 SVGAGI (reference sequence). Here the CDR3 DNA reads TGTGCCAGCAGTTACTCAGCGGGAGGGTTGAATGAGCAGTTCTTC. Protein product: CASSYSAGGLNEQFF.

This sequence joins TRBV27 and TRBJ2-5, with 8 nucleotides matching TRBD1. The end of the DNA aligns better with TRBJ2-7, so the J call may be wrong. The CDR3 spans 13 residues. CDR1 is MNHEY, CDR2 SMNVEV, per germline (reference sequence). The CDR3: CASSLTGGYEQYF. The CDR3 DNA sequence: TGTGCCAGCAGTTTAACAGGGGGGTACGAGCAGTACTTC.

This clone was detected only a few times. J is TRBJ2-7 and V is TRBV15; D is unresolved. Germline CDR1 reads LNHNV; CDR2 reads YYDKDF (reference sequence). The CDR3 length is 14 residues. Trimming removed 0 bases from V and 3 bases from J, with 9 bases in between. CDR3 nucleotides: TGTGCCACCAGCAGAGATCCAGCGCGCTACGAGCAGTACTTC. It specifies CATSRDPARYEQYF. The full variable domain, rest sourced from reference TRBV15 and TRBJ2-7, is DAMVIQNPRYQVTQFGKPVTLSCSQTLNHNVMYWYQQKSSQAPKLLFHYYDKDFNNEADTPDNFQSRRPNTSFCFLDIRSPGLGDTAMYLCATSRDPARYEQYFGPGTRLTVT.

V is TRBV28 and J is TRBJ2-7, with D tentatively TRBD2 (6 bases). The V end lost 7 bases, the J end lost 0 bases, and 19 bases lay between the germline ends. CDR1 is MDHEN and CDR2 is SYDVKM in the germline V gene. The CDR3 has 16 residues. DNA of the CDR3: TGTGCCAGCAACTCCTGGGGGGACTCCCGCTCCTACGAGCAGTACTTC. This sequence encodes CASNSWGDSRSYEQYF.

The chain combines TRBV6-4 with TRBJ2-5; a possible D gene is TRBD1 (5 bases). Trimming removed 6 bases from V and 2 bases from J, with 13 bases in between. This CDR3 is 14 amino acids long. Germline V CDR1 and CDR2: MRHNA, SNTAGT. The DNA of the CDR3 is TGTGCCAGCAGCAGGGTTGATGGTCAAGAGACCCAGTACTTC. Protein product: CASSRVDGQETQYF.

The chain employs TRBV6-1 and TRBJ1-4; the D gene is possibly TRBD1 (5 bases). The CDR3 sequence is 16 residues long. Germline CDR1 is MNHNS and CDR2 is SASEGT. V was trimmed by 3 bases and J by 2 bases, leaving 13 bases between them. The CDR3 loop reads CASSDGGYSTNEKLFF. The DNA for the CDR3 is TGTGCCAGCAGTGACGGGGGATATTCCACTAATGAAAAACTGTTTTTT.

The chain uses TRBV7-9 and TRBJ2-1; D perhaps matches TRBD1 (5 bases). Between the trimmed V and J ends, which lost 11 bases and 0 bases, there was a span of 14 bases. The CDR3 covers 14 residues. Germline CDR1 and CDR2: SEHNR and FQNEAQ (reference sequence). CDR3 DNA sequence: TGTGCCGGTGGGGCAGCTAGCTCCTACAATGAGCAGTTCTTC. Amino acids: CAGGAASSYNEQFF.

The chain couples TRBV10-2 to TRBJ2-5; 7 positions match TRBD1. TRBJ2-7 explains the end of the DNA better; the J call may be wrong. This CDR3 is 14 amino acids long. Germline V lookup: CDR1 WSHSY, CDR2 SAAADI. CDR3 DNA sequence: TGCGCCAGCAGTGAACGGACAGGCGGTAGCGAGCAGTACTTC. Its translation: CASSERTGGSEQYF.

The J gene is TRBJ2-2, the V gene TRBV6-4; a possible D gene is TRBD1 (6 bases). The V gene's germline CDR1 is MRHNA and CDR2 SNTAGT. The CDR3 covers 17 residues. Deletions cut 5 bases from V and 1 base from J, with 17 bases between. CDR3 residues: CASSLELMGQNTGELFF. CDR3 DNA: TGTGCCAGCAGTCTTGAGCTTATGGGACAGAACACCGGGGAGCTGTTTTTT.

This sequence joins TRBV6-4 and TRBJ1-2; D is possibly TRBD1 (5 bases). V lost 0 bases to trimming and J lost 8 bases, with 19 bases between them. This CDR3 is built from 16 residues. Germline assignment: CDR1 MRHNA and CDR2 SNTAGT. CDR3 amino acids: CASSDSGEGDLRGYTF. The CDR3 region has the DNA TGTGCCAGCAGTGACTCAGGGGAGGGCGATCTTCGAGGCTACACCTTC.

The chain joins TRBV7-9 to TRBJ2-7; maybe TRBD2 (5 bases). Trimming removed 5 bases at V and 5 bases at J, with 10 bases between. The CDR3 contains 12 residues. Germline loops: CDR1 SEHNR, CDR2 FQNEAQ (reference sequence). For the CDR3, the DNA is TGTGCCAGCAGCCCCGGGAATGACGAGCAGTACTTC. This codes for CASSPGNDEQYF. The full variable domain, in which reference TRBV7-9 and TRBJ2-7 provide the parts outside the CDR3, is DTGVSQNPRHKITKRGQNVTFRCDPISEHNRLYWYRQTLGQGPEFLTYFQNEAQLEKSRLLSDRFSAERPKGSFSTLEIQRTEQGDSAMYLCASSPGNDEQYFGPGTRLTVT.

This clone appeared a single time. This chain uses TRBV11-2 with TRBJ2-1; 9 bases match TRBD2. Trimming took 2 bases from V and 6 from J; bases not matched to a gene: 14. Germline V gene data show CDR1 as SGHAT and CDR2 as FQNNGV. This CDR3 has 18 amino acids. In DNA form, the CDR3 reads TGTGCCAGCAGCTTATTACGAGGGGTTAGCGGGAGTGGCAATGAGCAGTTCTTC. Its protein is CASSLLRGVSGSGNEQFF. The complete variable domain, with remaining parts taken from reference TRBV11-2 and TRBJ2-1, reads EAGVAQSPRYKIIEKRQSVAFWCNPISGHATLYWYQQILGQGPKLLIQFQNNGVVDDSQLPKDRFSAERLKGVDSTLKIQPAKLEDSAVYLCASSLLRGVSGSGNEQFFGPGTRLTVL.

The rearrangement joins TRBV7-2 to TRBJ2-5, with 9 bases identical to TRBD2. The germline gives CDR1 SGHTA, CDR2 FQGNSA. The CDR3 extends over 16 amino acids. V was clipped by 0 bases and J by 2 bases; unmatched bases: 4. CDR3 in amino acids: CASSLAQAGGQETQYF. Here the CDR3 DNA reads TGTGCCAGCAGCTTAGCGCAGGCGGGAGGGCAAGAGACCCAGTACTTC.

This chain connects TRBV2 to TRBJ1-5, with 11 bases fitting TRBD1. Trimming took 6 bases from V and 6 from J; bases not matched to a gene: 10. This CDR3 spans 16 amino acids. The germline CDR1 and CDR2 sequences are SNHLY and FYNNEI. CDR3 DNA sequence: TGTGCCAGCAGGGCCGGGACAGGGGGTCCGGGTCAGCCCCAGCATTTT. Residues: CASRAGTGGPGQPQHF.